The rows below give T cell receptor beta chains drawn from one sample of a study of a mutant IDH1 vaccine in newly diagnosed glioma. Measured with immunoSEQ multiplex PCR; TCRdb has only the in-frame clones, and not every one. The sample holds about 70,000 clones; around 83% are singletons and the top ten take 4.6%. The sequenced sample was peripheral blood mononuclear cells (PBMCs), obtained from a glioma patient treated with radiotherapy, temozolomide or both. All receptors derive from a woman aged 18-29 years with glioma. Some clones in this sample may be carry-over from other donors' samples. CDR3s include the opening cysteine and the closing phenylalanine or tryptophan. The D gene is left open where the match is weak. Not every row has a clone size; where given, it reads once, few, many or a size class.

V gene: TRBV29-1; J gene: TRBJ2-2; clone size: .; D gene: TRBD2; CDR3 DNA: TGCAGCGTAGCTGCGGGAGCAAACACCGGGGAGCTGTTTTTT; CDR3 protein: CSVAAGANTGELFF
V gene: TRBV10-3; J gene: TRBJ2-7; clone size: .; D gene: .; CDR3 DNA: TGTGCCATCGGACGCGGATACGAGCAGTACTTC; CDR3 protein: CAIGRGYEQYF
V gene: TRBV29-1; J gene: TRBJ1-2; clone size: .; D gene: .; CDR3 DNA: TGCAGCGTTGGTTGGCAGACTTATGGCTACACCTTC; CDR3 protein: CSVGWQTYGYTF
V gene: TRBV7-8; J gene: TRBJ1-1; clone size: .; D gene: TRBD1; CDR3 DNA: TGTGCCAGCAGCTTACCACAGGGGAGCACTGAAGCTTTCTTT; CDR3 protein: CASSLPQGSTEAFF
V gene: TRBV6-6; J gene: TRBJ1-1; clone size: .; D gene: .; CDR3 DNA: TGTGCCAGCATGTTATGGAACACTGAAGCTTTCTTT; CDR3 protein: CASMLWNTEAFF
V gene: TRBV13; J gene: TRBJ1-3; clone size: .; D gene: .; CDR3 DNA: TGTGCCAGCAGCGGGGTTGCGAGGGGCTCTGGAAACACCATATATTTT; CDR3 protein: CASSGVARGSGNTIYF
V gene: TRBV28; J gene: TRBJ1-1; clone size: .; D gene: .; CDR3 DNA: TGTGCCAGCAGGCGGGTTTCGGGAGCTTTCTTT; CDR3 protein: CASRRVSGAFF
V gene: TRBV6-1; J gene: TRBJ1-5; clone size: .; D gene: .; CDR3 DNA: TGTGCCAGCACTGAATATAGCAATCAGCCCCAGCATTTT; CDR3 protein: CASTEYSNQPQHF
V gene: TRBV5-1; J gene: TRBJ1-1; clone size: few; D gene: TRBD1; CDR3 DNA: TGCGCCAGCAGATCCAGGGGGGGTGAAGCTTTCTTT; CDR3 protein: CASRSRGGEAFF
V gene: TRBV18; J gene: TRBJ1-3; clone size: .; D gene: .; CDR3 DNA: TGTGCCAGCTCACAAACAGGGATGACTGGAAACACCATATATTTT; CDR3 protein: CASSQTGMTGNTIYF
V gene: TRBV7-2; J gene: TRBJ2-1; clone size: .; D gene: TRBD2; CDR3 DNA: TGTGCCAGCAGCTTACCTAGCGGGGGGTACAATGAGCAGTTCTTC; CDR3 protein: CASSLPSGGYNEQFF
V gene: TRBV25-1; J gene: TRBJ1-1; clone size: .; D gene: .; CDR3 DNA: TGTGCCAGCAGTGAATGGGATGAAGCTTTCTTT; CDR3 protein: CASSEWDEAFF
V gene: TRBV7-9; J gene: TRBJ1-5; clone size: .; D gene: .; CDR3 DNA: TGTGCCAGCAGAGGGTGGGATAGCAATCAGCCCCAGCATTTT; CDR3 protein: CASRGWDSNQPQHF
V gene: TRBV19; J gene: TRBJ2-7; clone size: few; D gene: .; CDR3 DNA: TGTGCCAGTAGTAGGTTTACCATGGGAGAGCAGTACTTC; CDR3 protein: CASSRFTMGEQYF
V gene: TRBV5-1; J gene: TRBJ2-2; clone size: once; D gene: TRBD2; CDR3 DNA: TGCGCCAGCAGCCCCGGGACTAGCGGGACCGGGGAGCTGTTTTTT; CDR3 protein: CASSPGTSGTGELFF
V gene: TRBV15; J gene: TRBJ1-2; clone size: .; D gene: TRBD1; CDR3 DNA: TGTGCCACCAGCAGACCTGACAGGGACAATGGCTACACCTTC; CDR3 protein: CATSRPDRDNGYTF
V gene: TRBV7-9; J gene: TRBJ2-2; clone size: .; D gene: TRBD1; CDR3 DNA: TGTGCCAGCAGCAAAGGGACAGGGGGCACCGGGGAGCTGTTTTTT; CDR3 protein: CASSKGTGGTGELFF
V gene: TRBV5-1; J gene: TRBJ2-6; clone size: .; D gene: .; CDR3 DNA: TGCGCCAGCAGGAACTCTGGGGCCAACGTCCTGACTTTC; CDR3 protein: CASRNSGANVLTF
V gene: TRBV27; J gene: TRBJ1-1; clone size: .; D gene: .; CDR3 DNA: TGTGCCAGCAGTTGGAATACAGGGCTCACTGAAGCTTTCTTT; CDR3 protein: CASSWNTGLTEAFF
V gene: TRBV19; J gene: TRBJ2-7; clone size: once; D gene: TRBD1; CDR3 DNA: TGTGCCAGTAGTTACCAGGGGGCTCAGCGCTACGAGCAGTACTTC; CDR3 protein: CASSYQGAQRYEQYF
V gene: TRBV19; J gene: TRBJ2-2; clone size: .; D gene: TRBD2; CDR3 DNA: TGTGCCAGTAGAGAGCCCCTCCGGACTAGTAATACCGGGGAGCTGTTTTTT; CDR3 protein: CASREPLRTSNTGELFF
V gene: TRBV11-2; J gene: TRBJ2-2; clone size: .; D gene: TRBD2; CDR3 DNA: TGTGCCAGCAGCGGCCACCTGGGACTAGCCGGCGGGGAGCTGTTTTTT; CDR3 protein: CASSGHLGLAGGELFF
V gene: TRBV28; J gene: TRBJ1-5; clone size: .; D gene: .; CDR3 DNA: TGTGCCAGCAGTTTGGGGGGGAAGGGAATGGAAGTGAATCAGCCCCAGCATTTT; CDR3 protein: CASSLGGKGMEVNQPQHF
V gene: TRBV14; J gene: TRBJ2-5; clone size: .; D gene: .; CDR3 DNA: TGTGCCAGCAGCCAAGAACGTGTAGAGACCCAGTACTTC; CDR3 protein: CASSQERVETQYF
V gene: TRBV7-9; J gene: TRBJ1-5; clone size: once; D gene: .; CDR3 DNA: TGTGCCAGCAGCTTAGGTTACGGGAAGGATCAGCCCCAGCATTTT; CDR3 protein: CASSLGYGKDQPQHF
V gene: TRBV7-6; J gene: TRBJ1-5; clone size: .; D gene: TRBD1; CDR3 DNA: TGTGCCAGCAGCTTAGGACAGGGGTGGCCCCAGCATTTT; CDR3 protein: CASSLGQGWPQHF
V gene: TRBV10-3; J gene: TRBJ2-2; clone size: .; D gene: .; CDR3 DNA: TGTGCCATCAGACCCCTCGGAGAGAACACCGGGGAGCTGTTTTTT; CDR3 protein: CAIRPLGENTGELFF
V gene: TRBV7-6; J gene: TRBJ1-1; clone size: .; D gene: .; CDR3 DNA: TGTGCCAGCAGCTTAGTATACAAGAACACTGAAGCTTTCTTT; CDR3 protein: CASSLVYKNTEAFF
V gene: TRBV5-6; J gene: TRBJ2-7; clone size: .; D gene: .; CDR3 DNA: TGTGCCAGCAGCGCTGGCTACGAGCAGTACTTC; CDR3 protein: CASSAGYEQYF
V gene: TRBV5-5; J gene: TRBJ1-2; clone size: .; D gene: TRBD1; CDR3 DNA: TGTGCCAGCAGCGGCTACGACAGGGGAACTAACTATGGCTACACCTTC; CDR3 protein: CASSGYDRGTNYGYTF
V gene: TRBV19; J gene: TRBJ2-3; clone size: .; D gene: TRBD1; CDR3 DNA: TGTGCCAGTAGTACAAGGACAGGGGGGGCGGATACGCAGTATTTT; CDR3 protein: CASSTRTGGADTQYF
V gene: TRBV10-2; J gene: TRBJ2-1; clone size: .; D gene: TRBD2; CDR3 DNA: TGCGCCAGCACGGGACTAGCGGTCTACAATGAGCAGTTCTTC; CDR3 protein: CASTGLAVYNEQFF
V gene: TRBV5-1; J gene: TRBJ1-2; clone size: .; D gene: .; CDR3 DNA: TGCGCCAGCAGACCCGCTCTTCTCTATGGCTACACCTTC; CDR3 protein: CASRPALLYGYTF
V gene: TRBV6-1; J gene: TRBJ1-2; clone size: .; D gene: .; CDR3 DNA: TGTGCCAGCACCCATCTTAAAACTGGGGGCTACACCTTC; CDR3 protein: CASTHLKTGGYTF
V gene: TRBV9; J gene: TRBJ1-5; clone size: few; D gene: .; CDR3 DNA: TGTGCCAGCAGCGTAGGAAAGGGACAGCCCCAGCATTTT; CDR3 protein: CASSVGKGQPQHF
V gene: TRBV25-1; J gene: TRBJ1-2; clone size: .; D gene: TRBD1; CDR3 DNA: TGTGCCAGCAGATTCGGACAGGGGGGAGGTGGCTACACCTTC; CDR3 protein: CASRFGQGGGGYTF
V gene: TRBV5-1; J gene: TRBJ1-1; clone size: once; D gene: TRBD1; CDR3 DNA: TGCGCCAGCAGCTTAGCGCCAGGGGGCAGCGGCACTGAAGCTTTCTTT; CDR3 protein: CASSLAPGGSGTEAFF
V gene: TRBV15; J gene: TRBJ2-7; clone size: .; D gene: TRBD2; CDR3 DNA: TGTGCCACCAGCGGGACTAGCGGGAGTCGCGAGCAGTACTTC; CDR3 protein: CATSGTSGSREQYF
V gene: TRBV27; J gene: TRBJ1-2; clone size: .; D gene: .; CDR3 DNA: TGTGCCAGCGGTAATAAGAGTGCGTTCTATGGCTACACCTTC; CDR3 protein: CASGNKSAFYGYTF
V gene: TRBV6-5; J gene: TRBJ1-3; clone size: .; D gene: .; CDR3 DNA: TGTGCCAGCAGCCCCCACGGGAGCTCTGGAAACACCATATATTTT; CDR3 protein: CASSPHGSSGNTIYF